This TCR beta chain originates from a study of T cell repertoires in cytomegalovirus infection. TCRdb itself ran the reads through MiXCR, one entry per CDR3 protein. This sample yields around 800,000 distinct CDR3 sequences, of which about 30% are seen a single time; 9.5% to 15% belongs to the top ten. Of note for this clonotype: What it binds is not known.

The receptor comes from a human donor in good health (CMV status not recorded). Some clones in this sample may be carry-over from other donors' samples. This sample comprised cultured CD8+ T cells from PBMCs, obtained from culture after CMV antigen stimulation.

The CDR3 sequence is CASSLSVRGNTGELFF. The CDR3 coding sequence is TGTGCCAGCAGTTTATCTGTCAGGGGAAACACCGGGGAGCTGTTTTTT. J is TRBJ2-2 and V is TRBV27; TRBD1 is a possible D gene (6 bases). Germline assignment: CDR1 MNHEY and CDR2 SMNVEV (reference sequence). CDR3 length equals 16 residues. Trimming took off 0 bases at V and 2 bases at J, with 10 bases between the two ends.